The sequence of this T cell receptor (beta chain) was determined in a study of T cell repertoires in cytomegalovirus infection. The wider study: Well-studied HLA-B-restricted CMV epitopes were used in the study alongside recently identified HLA-C-restricted ones. Indications came from public TCR beta signatures; they pointed to CMV infection and to a matching HLA type. Whole-study findings and limits: Clonotypes of TCR beta that were HLA-C-restricted and CMV-specific dominated the ex vivo response. Cumulative public TCR beta family frequency identified CMV carriers with the relevant HLA.

TCRdb independently ran MiXCR on the reads; one entry per CDR3 protein. The sample has 650,000 to 900,000 distinct CDR3 sequences, 25% to 30% seen once. This clonotype has just a few counts. Its target is unknown. There are 16 residues in the CDR3. Looked up from germline, CDR1 is SEHNR and CDR2 is FQNEAQ (reference sequence). V lost 5 bases, J lost 0 bases, and 8 bases stayed unmatched. The chain recombines TRBV7-9 with TRBJ2-5, with 8 bases lining up with TRBD1. The sample consisted of cultured CD8+ T cells from PBMCs, taken from culture after CMV antigen stimulation. This receptor was obtained from a human donor in good health (CMV status not recorded). Some clones in this sample may be carry-over from other donors' samples. CDR3 sequence reads: CASSLEVRGHQETQYF. CDR3 in DNA: TGTGCCAGCAGCCTGGAAGTCAGGGGGCACCAAGAGACCCAGTACTTC.